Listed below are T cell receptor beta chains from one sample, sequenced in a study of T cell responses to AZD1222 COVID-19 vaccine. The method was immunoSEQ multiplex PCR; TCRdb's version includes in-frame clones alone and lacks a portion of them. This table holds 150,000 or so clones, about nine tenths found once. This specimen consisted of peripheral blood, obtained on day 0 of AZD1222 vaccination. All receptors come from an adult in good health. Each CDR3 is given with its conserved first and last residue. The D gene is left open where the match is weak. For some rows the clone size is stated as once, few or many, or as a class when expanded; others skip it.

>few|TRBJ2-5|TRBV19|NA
CASSIKYQETQYF
TGTGCCAGTAGTATAAAGTACCAAGAGACCCAGTACTTC
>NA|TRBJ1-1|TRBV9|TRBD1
CASSGQGVNTEAFF
TGTGCCAGCAGCGGACAGGGGGTGAACACTGAAGCTTTCTTT
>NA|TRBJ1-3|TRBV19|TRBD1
CASSPGQTSSGNTIYF
TGTGCCAGTAGTCCGGGACAGACGAGCTCTGGAAACACCATATATTTT
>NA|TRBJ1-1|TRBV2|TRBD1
CASSEATGGVFNTEAFF
TGTGCCAGCAGTGAAGCCACAGGGGGCGTATTCAACACTGAAGCTTTCTTT
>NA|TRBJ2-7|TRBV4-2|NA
CASSQGLGSYEQYF
TGTGCCAGCAGCCAAGGACTAGGTTCCTACGAGCAGTACTTC
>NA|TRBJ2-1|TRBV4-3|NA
CASSQDLTTIGFDEQFF
TGCGCCAGCAGCCAAGATCTCACTACTATAGGGTTCGATGAGCAGTTCTTC
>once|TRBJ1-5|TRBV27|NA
CASKTRDSNQPQHF
TGTGCCAGCAAAACAAGAGATAGCAATCAGCCCCAGCATTTT
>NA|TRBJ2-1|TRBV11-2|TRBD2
CASSLSWTSGRDARIEQFF
TGTGCCAGCAGCTTGAGTTGGACTAGCGGGAGGGACGCTAGAATTGAGCAGTTCTTC
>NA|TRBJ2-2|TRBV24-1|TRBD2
CATSALAGGPPGELFF
TGTGCCACCAGTGCTTTAGCGGGAGGGCCCCCCGGGGAGCTGTTTTTT
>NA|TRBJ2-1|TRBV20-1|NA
CSASGTSYNEQFF
TGCAGTGCTAGTGGGACTTCCTACAATGAGCAGTTCTTC
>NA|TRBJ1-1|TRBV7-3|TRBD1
CASSSGTGQEAFF
TGTGCCAGCAGCTCCGGGACAGGCCAAGAAGCTTTCTTT
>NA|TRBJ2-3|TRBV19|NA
CASSTAGDTQYF
TGTGCCAGTAGTACCGCGGGGGATACGCAGTATTTT
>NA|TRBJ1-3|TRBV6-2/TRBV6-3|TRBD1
CASSYGGGTDTIYF
TGTGCCAGCAGTTATGGAGGGGGCACGGACACCATATATTTT
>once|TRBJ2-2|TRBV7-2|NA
CASSLAGPSTGELFF
TGTGCCAGCAGCTTAGCAGGGCCAAGCACCGGGGAGCTGTTTTTT
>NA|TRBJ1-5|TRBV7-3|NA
CASSLTANQPQHF
TGTGCCAGCAGCTTAACGGCCAACCAGCCCCAGCATTTT
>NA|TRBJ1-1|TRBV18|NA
CASSPLGAEAFF
TGTGCCAGCTCACCATTGGGGGCTGAAGCTTTCTTT
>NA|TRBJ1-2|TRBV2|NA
CASSEWGLGYGYTF
TGTGCCAGCAGTGAATGGGGTCTGGGCTATGGCTACACCTTC
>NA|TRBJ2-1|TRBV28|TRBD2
CASSPLAGGEQFF
TGTGCCAGCAGCCCTCTAGCGGGAGGTGAGCAGTTCTTC
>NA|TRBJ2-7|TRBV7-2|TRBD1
CASSLYGGYGTGGSYEQYF
TGTGCCAGCAGCTTATACGGGGGATACGGGACAGGGGGATCCTACGAGCAGTACTTC
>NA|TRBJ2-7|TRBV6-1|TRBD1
CASSEDWDSTYEQYF
TGTGCCAGCAGTGAAGATTGGGACAGTACGTACGAGCAGTACTTC
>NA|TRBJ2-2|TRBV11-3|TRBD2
CASSPGTSRAGELFF
TGTGCCAGCAGCCCCGGGACTAGTAGGGCCGGGGAGCTGTTTTTT
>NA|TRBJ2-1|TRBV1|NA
CTSSQRTSGRNEQFF
TGCACCAGCAGCCAACGGACTAGCGGGAGAAATGAGCAGTTCTTC
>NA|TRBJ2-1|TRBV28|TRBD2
CASSRGLVYEQFF
TGTGCCAGCTCCCGGGGACTAGTCTATGAGCAGTTCTTC
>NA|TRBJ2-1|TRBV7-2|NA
CASRRTSSYNEQFF
TGTGCCAGCAGGCGGACCAGCTCCTACAATGAGCAGTTCTTC
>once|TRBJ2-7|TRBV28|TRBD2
CASRVAGATYEQYF
TGTGCCAGCAGAGTAGCGGGAGCCACCTACGAGCAGTACTTC
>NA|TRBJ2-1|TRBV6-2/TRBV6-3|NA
CASSSPDSESYNEQFF
TGTGCCAGCAGTAGCCCGGATAGCGAATCCTACAATGAGCAGTTCTTC
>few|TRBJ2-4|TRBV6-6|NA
CASSPGLTAAGGVAKNIQYF
TGTGCCAGCAGTCCAGGACTGACAGCCGCGGGTGGAGTAGCCAAAAACATTCAGTACTTC
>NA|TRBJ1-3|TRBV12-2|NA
CASRLGSWRYSGNTIYF
TGTGCAAGTCGCTTAGGTTCGTGGAGATACTCTGGAAACACCATATATTTT
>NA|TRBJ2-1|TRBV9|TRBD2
CASSGSVNNEQFF
TGTGCCAGTAGCGGGAGTGTCAACAATGAGCAGTTCTTC